This T cell receptor (beta chain) stems from a study of blood T cell repertoires in COVID-19. Profiling relied on immunoSEQ multiplex PCR, and the TCRdb table lists in-frame clones only, not all of them. The repertoire holds under 200,000 clones, with 70% to 90% as singletons. After removal of 3 bases from V and 5 bases from J, the junction contained 9 bases not matched to a gene. Germline CDR1 and CDR2: SGHDT and YYEEEE. The CDR3 covers 15 residues. The V and J genes are TRBV5-6 and TRBJ2-7; 9 bases match TRBD1. The material sequenced was peripheral blood. The sequence came from a woman in her forties or fifties with COVID-19, enrolled during active disease. The CDR3 loop reads CASSSPGTGGNEQYF. The CDR3 DNA reads as TGTGCCAGCAGCTCACCCGGAACAGGGGGCAACGAGCAGTACTTC.